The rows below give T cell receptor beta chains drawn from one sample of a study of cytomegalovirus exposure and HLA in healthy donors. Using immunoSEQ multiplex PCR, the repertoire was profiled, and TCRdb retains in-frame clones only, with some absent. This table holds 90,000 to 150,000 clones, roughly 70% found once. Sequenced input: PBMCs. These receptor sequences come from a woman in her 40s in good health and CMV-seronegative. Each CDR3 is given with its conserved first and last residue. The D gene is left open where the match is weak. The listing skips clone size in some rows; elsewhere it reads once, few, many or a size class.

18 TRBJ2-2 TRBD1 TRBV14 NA TGTGCCAGCAGCCGTCCCGCCGGGACAGGGGCTCGCACCGGGGAGCTGTTTTTT CASSRPAGTGARTGELFF
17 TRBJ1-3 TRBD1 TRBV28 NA TGTGCCAGCAGTTCCCAGGGGGCTGCTGAGAGGGGAAACACCATATATTTT CASSSQGAAERGNTIYF
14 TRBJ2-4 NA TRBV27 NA TGTGCCAGCAGGGGGGGAATAGCCAAAAACATTCAGTACTTC CASRGGIAKNIQYF
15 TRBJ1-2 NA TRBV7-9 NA TGTGCCAGCAGCTTTCTACAGCCATTTGCGGGAGGCTACACCTTC CASSFLQPFAGGYTF
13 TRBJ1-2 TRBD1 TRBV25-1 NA TGTGCCAGCAGTGAGGGACAGCTCTATGGCTACACCTTC CASSEGQLYGYTF
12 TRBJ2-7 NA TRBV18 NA TGTGCCAGCTCACCTTGGGCAGACGAGCAGTACTTC CASSPWADEQYF
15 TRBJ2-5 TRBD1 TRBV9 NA TGTGCCAGCAGATCAACAGGGGCCCCCCAAGAGACCCAGTACTTC CASRSTGAPQETQYF
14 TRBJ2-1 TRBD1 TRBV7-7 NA TGTGCCAGCAGCTTAGGCAGGGGGCTCAGTGAGCAGTTCTTC CASSLGRGLSEQFF
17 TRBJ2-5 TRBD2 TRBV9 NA TGTGCCAGCAGCGCAGGAGGAAGCGGGAGTGGCGTGGAGACCCAGTACTTC CASSAGGSGSGVETQYF
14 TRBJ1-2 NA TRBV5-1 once TGCGCCAGCAGCGTGGACAGTTCTAACTATGGCTACACCTTC CASSVDSSNYGYTF
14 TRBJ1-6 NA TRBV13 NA TGTGCCAGCAGCTCCCCCGGGACAAATTCACCCCTCCACTTT CASSSPGTNSPLHF
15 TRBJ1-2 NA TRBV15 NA TGTGCCACCAGCAGAGATCGGGGGGCCTCCTATGGCTACACCTTC CATSRDRGASYGYTF
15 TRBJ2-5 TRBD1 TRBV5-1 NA TGCGCCAGCAGCACCGCTACAGGGGTTCGGGAGACCCAGTACTTC CASSTATGVRETQYF
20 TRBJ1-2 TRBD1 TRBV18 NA TGTGCCAGCGCCAATGTAGACCCGGGACAGGGGTCCAATATTCTGGGTGGCTACACCTTC CASANVDPGQGSNILGGYTF
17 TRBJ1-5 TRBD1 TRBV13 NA TGTGCCAGCAGCTTAGGGGGGGGGACAGGGCAAAATCAGCCCCAGCATTTT CASSLGGGTGQNQPQHF
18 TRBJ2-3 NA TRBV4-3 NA TGCGCCAGCAGCCAAGATCTAAGGGCTGCGGGGTGGACAGATACGCAGTATTTT CASSQDLRAAGWTDTQYF
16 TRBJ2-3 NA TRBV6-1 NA TGTGCCAGCAGTGAAGGGCCGGTTTTGAGGGCGGATACGCAGTATTTT CASSEGPVLRADTQYF
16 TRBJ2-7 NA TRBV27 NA TGTGCCGTACTCATGCGTCAGACCAGCGGAACCTACGAGCAGTACTTC CAVLMRQTSGTYEQYF
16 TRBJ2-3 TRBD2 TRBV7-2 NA TGTGCCAGCAGCGTCACTAGCGGGGGCGGCACAGATACGCAGTATTTT CASSVTSGGGTDTQYF
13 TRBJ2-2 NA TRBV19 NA TGTGCCAGTAGTTCTTGGACACCCGGGGAGCTGTTTTTT CASSSWTPGELFF
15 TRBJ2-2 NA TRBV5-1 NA TGCGCCAGCAGCGCCAGCGAAGGGGGACCCCGGGAGCTGTTTTTT CASSASEGGPRELFF
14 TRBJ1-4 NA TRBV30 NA TGTGCCTGCCGCGCGGGGACTGTTAGCGAAAAACTGTTTTTT CACRAGTVSEKLFF
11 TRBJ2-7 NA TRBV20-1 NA TGCAGTGCTAGCCTGGAGTACGAGCAGTACTTC CSASLEYEQYF
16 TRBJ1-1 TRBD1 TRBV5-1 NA TGCGCCAGCAGCTCGGGGACAGGTGGGATGAACACTGAAGCTTTCTTT CASSSGTGGMNTEAFF
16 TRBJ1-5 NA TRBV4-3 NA TGCGCCAGCAGCCAAGATATATCGGGTTGGAATCAGCCCCAGCATTTT CASSQDISGWNQPQHF
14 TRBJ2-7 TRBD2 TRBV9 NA TGTGCCAGCAGCGGGACTAGCGGGAGTGTCGAGCAGTACTTC CASSGTSGSVEQYF
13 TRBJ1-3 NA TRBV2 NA TGTGCCAGCAGTGAGCAAGGGGAAAACACCATATATTTT CASSEQGENTIYF
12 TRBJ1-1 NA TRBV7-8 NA TGTGCCAGCAGCTACCCCGAGGCTGAAGCTTTCTTT CASSYPEAEAFF
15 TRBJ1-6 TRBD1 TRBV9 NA TGTGCCAGCAGCGTAGGGACAGGCGTGGGGTCACCCCTCCACTTT CASSVGTGVGSPLHF
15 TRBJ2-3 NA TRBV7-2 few TGTGCCAGCAGCCTCGGGACAACTAGCACAGATACGCAGTATTTT CASSLGTTSTDTQYF
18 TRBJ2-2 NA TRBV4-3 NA TGCGCCAGCAGCCAATACTCTGGGGGGGCCGTGAACACCGGGGAGCTGTTTTTT CASSQYSGGAVNTGELFF
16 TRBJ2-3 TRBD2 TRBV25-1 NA TGTGCCAGCAGTCGCCCTTCGGGGGGATGGGCAGATACGCAGTATTTT CASSRPSGGWADTQYF
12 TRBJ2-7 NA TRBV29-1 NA TGCAGCGTTGAGACCGGGTTCCACGAGCAGTACTTC CSVETGFHEQYF
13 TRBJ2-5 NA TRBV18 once TGTGCCAGCTCACAGAGGAACGGCGAGACCCAGTACTTC CASSQRNGETQYF
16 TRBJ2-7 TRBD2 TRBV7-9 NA TGTGCCAGCAGCTCCTTGACTAGCGGGACCCCCTACGAGCAGTACTTC CASSSLTSGTPYEQYF
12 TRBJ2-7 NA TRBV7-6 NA TGTGCCAGCACCACAGAGGGCTACGAGCAGTACTTC CASTTEGYEQYF
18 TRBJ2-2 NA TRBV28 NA TGTGCCAGCAGTTTATTAGGTCGGGCGGGGGCTAACACCGGGGAGCTGTTTTTT CASSLLGRAGANTGELFF
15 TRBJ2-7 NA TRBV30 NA TGTGCCTGGAGTGTACCAGGGACTTTCAGCTACGAGCAGTACTTC CAWSVPGTFSYEQYF
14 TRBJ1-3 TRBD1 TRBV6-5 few TGTGCCAGCAGCCGCGACAGGGCTGGAAACACCATATATTTT CASSRDRAGNTIYF
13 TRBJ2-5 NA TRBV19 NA TGTGCCAGGACCCGGGAGTCGGAGGAGACCCAGTACTTC CARTRESEETQYF
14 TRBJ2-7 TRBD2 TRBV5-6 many TGTGCCAGCAGCCCGGGGGGGTACAGAGGCGAGCAGTACTTC CASSPGGYRGEQYF
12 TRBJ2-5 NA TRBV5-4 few TGTGCCAGCAGCTTAGAAGCTCCGACCCAGTACTTC CASSLEAPTQYF
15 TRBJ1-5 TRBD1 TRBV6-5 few TGTGCCAGCAGTTACACCCGGGACAGTCATCAGCCCCAGCATTTT CASSYTRDSHQPQHF
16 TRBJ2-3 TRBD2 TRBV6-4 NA TGTGCCAGCAGTCCCTCGGGAGCGGGGGGCACAGATACGCAGTATTTT CASSPSGAGGTDTQYF
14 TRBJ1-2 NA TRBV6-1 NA TGTGCCAGCAGGGACCCCAGGGTAAACTATGGCTACACCTTC CASRDPRVNYGYTF
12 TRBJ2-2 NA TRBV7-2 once TGTGCCAGCAGCCCCGTTGTCGGGGAGCTGTTTTTT CASSPVVGELFF
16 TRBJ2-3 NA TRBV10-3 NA TGTGCCATCAGTGAGTCGACAGCTCCCCTCACAGATACGCAGTATTTT CAISESTAPLTDTQYF
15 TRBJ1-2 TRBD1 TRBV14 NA TGTGCCAGCAGCCAAACCCGGACAGGGGTGGGTGGCTACACCTTC CASSQTRTGVGGYTF
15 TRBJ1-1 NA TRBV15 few TGTGCCACCAGCAGAGATCGAAAAGGGGGCACTGAAGCTTTCTTT CATSRDRKGGTEAFF
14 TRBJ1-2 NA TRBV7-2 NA TGTGCCAGCAGCTTAGGCGGCGGGTACTATGGCTACACCTTC CASSLGGGYYGYTF
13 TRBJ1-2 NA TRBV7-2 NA TGTGCCAGCAGCTCCGGACAGTATTATGGCTACACCTTC CASSSGQYYGYTF
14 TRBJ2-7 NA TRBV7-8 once TGTGCCAGCAGCTTGAGGACAGTTTCCTACGAGCAGTACTTC CASSLRTVSYEQYF